The 17 T cell receptor beta chains listed next were all sequenced from one sample in a study of CD8+CD57+ T cells in acquired aplastic anemia listed by TCRdb under 2018. Expansion of CD8+CD57+ cells had been shown by flow cytometry in the patients chosen for sequencing. The run used an Illumina HiSeq 2000. Profiling of TCR beta VDJ combinations and CDR3 sequences used genomic DNA as the template. Starting from the raw public reads, TCRdb applied fastp trimming at Q25, assembled clones with MiXCR and retained in-frame beta chains. Every entry covers one CDR3 protein and lists the most common genes and DNA from its rows. A total of about half a million distinct CDR3 sequences appear in this sample, around 32% of them only once. The ten largest account for 0.75% to 0.95% of the sample. Sequenced material: sorted CD4+, CD8+, or CD8+CD57+ T cells (not recorded which) from PBMCs. The receptor set was obtained from a human donor with aplastic anemia.

CDR3 nucleotides: TGTGCCAGCTCACCCTTGGGTGGCGGGGCCCCTAGCAGAACCTACGAGCAGTACTTC. The encoded protein is CASSPLGGGAPSRTYEQYF. The rearrangement uses TRBV18 and TRBJ2-7, with a tentative D call TRBD2 (6 bases). The V end was cut by 3 bases, the J end by 2 bases, with 26 bases between. CDR1 is KGHSH and CDR2 is LQKENI in the germline V gene. This CDR3 has 19 residues.

The sample holds a few counts of this clonotype. This chain links TRBV16 with TRBJ2-5, with a weak D call TRBD1 (5 bases). The V end was cut by 4 bases, the J end by 1 base, with 16 bases between. Germline CDR1 KGHSY, CDR2 FQNENV. The CDR3 spans 16 residues. CDR3 coding DNA: TGTGCCAGCAGCCGCCTCCAGATGGGGCTCCAAGAGACCCAGTACTTC. Protein: CASSRLQMGLQETQYF.

A note on this clonotype: With a much larger clone just one base away, this may be a read error. In this CDR3 the conserved last residue, phenylalanine or tryptophan, is missing, so a read error is likely. The rearrangement links TRBV7-9 to TRBJ2-7; no clear D. The germline V gene has CDR1 SEHNR and CDR2 FQNEAQ (reference sequence). V shed 4 bases and J shed 6 bases, with 10 bases lying between them. CDR3 size: 12 residues. The CDR3 sequence: CASSSSGFEQYL. In DNA, the CDR3 is TGTGCCAGCAGCTCATCGGGCTTCGAGCAGTACCTC.

This clonotype was recorded many times. The chain has TRBV2 and TRBJ2-7, with a possible D match to TRBD2 (5 bases). In germline, CDR1 is SNHLY, CDR2 FYNNEI. CDR3 size: 13 residues. Trimming pared 5 bases from V and 0 bases from J, leaving 8 bases between. The CDR3 reads CASSFTSSYEQYF. In DNA, the CDR3 is TGTGCCAGCAGTTTTACTAGCTCCTACGAGCAGTACTTC.

J is TRBJ1-6 and V is TRBV7-4; possible D gene TRBD1, 6 bases. Germline assignment: CDR1 SGHVT and CDR2 SQSDAQ. V lost 4 bases and J lost 7, with 8 bases in between. This CDR3 has 13 amino acids. CDR3 protein: CASSSGDNSPLHF. In DNA, the CDR3 is TGTGCCAGCAGCTCAGGGGACAATTCACCCCTCCACTTT. The whole variable domain, filled in from reference TRBV7-4 and TRBJ1-6, reads GAGVSQSPRYKVAKRGRDVALRCDSISGHVTLYWYRQTLGQGSEVLTYSQSDAQRDKSGRPSGRFSAERPERSVSTLKIQRTEQGDSAVYLCASSSGDNSPLHFGNGTRLTVT.

This chain links TRBV12-3 or TRBV12-4 with TRBJ2-1; D is unresolved. The CDR3 runs to 11 residues. V lost 5 bases and J 10 bases, leaving 9 bases between the germline ends. In DNA, the CDR3 is TGTGCCAGCAGTCCCGCCGACGAGCAGTTCTTC. Its translation: CASSPADEQFF.

This clonotype showed up many times. The rearrangement uses TRBV24-1 and TRBJ2-1; D may be TRBD1 (8 bases). The V end lost 7 bases, the J end lost 9 bases, and 18 bases lay between the germline ends. Germline V gene data show CDR1 as KGHDR and CDR2 as SFDVKD. The CDR3 totals 14 residues. The CDR3 is CATRETGEGGEQFF. CDR3 coding DNA: TGTGCCACCAGAGAGACAGGGGAGGGCGGTGAGCAGTTCTTC.

The chain recombines TRBV7-2 with TRBJ1-5; the D is unclear. Trimming left V 5 bases short and J 1 base short, with 12 bases between. From germline, CDR1 is SGHTA and CDR2 FQGNSA. CDR3 length: 15 amino acids. This CDR3 is CASSLETLSNQPQHF. The CDR3 DNA is TGTGCCAGCAGCCTTGAGACTCTAAGCAATCAGCCCCAGCATTTT.

This clonotype was observed a handful of times. V is TRBV20-1 and J is TRBJ1-1; D uncertain. This CDR3 is built from 11 residues. Germline CDR1 DFQATT, CDR2 SNEGSKA (reference sequence). The V end lost 3 bases, the J end lost 8 bases, and 10 bases lay between the germline ends. CDR3 sequence (DNA): TGCAGTGCTAGGGATAACTTCGAAGCTTTCTTT. Amino acids: CSARDNFEAFF.

The J gene is TRBJ2-5, the V gene TRBV2; 12 nucleotides line up with TRBD2. Germline trimming cut 10 bases from V and 4 bases from J; bases unmatched to any gene: 16. Germline CDR1 reads SNHLY; CDR2 reads FYNNEI. This CDR3 has 17 amino acids. Here the CDR3 DNA reads TGTGCCACCACAGGACTTGGGCTAGCGGGGGGGCGAGAGACCCAGTACTTC. Its translation is CATTGLGLAGGRETQYF.

This clonotype was counted ten times or more. The chain employs TRBV10-3 and TRBJ1-4; 7 positions match TRBD1. Germline V CDR1 and CDR2: ENHRY, SYGVKD. With 4 bases clipped from V and 7 bases from J, the junction kept 9 bases outside the gene matches. The CDR3 runs to 15 residues. The CDR3 is CAISATGRGFEKLFF. CDR3 in DNA: TGTGCCATCAGTGCAACAGGCAGGGGGTTTGAAAAACTGTTTTTT.

The genes are TRBV6-5 and TRBJ1-2; 11 bases are shared with TRBD1. V shed 4 bases, J shed 3 bases, and the junction held 4 bases outside the gene matches. This CDR3 region has 15 residues. Germline CDR1 MNHEY, CDR2 SVGAGI. This chain's CDR3 is CASSSPGQGDYGYTF. In nucleotides, the CDR3 is TGTGCCAGCAGTTCTCCGGGACAGGGGGACTATGGCTACACCTTC.

This clonotype was found many times. The rearrangement joins TRBV7-8 to TRBJ1-5, with 10 positions matching TRBD1. This CDR3 has 16 residues. The germline V gene has CDR1 SGHVS and CDR2 FQNEAQ. V lost 4 bases and J lost 6; bases outside the gene matches: 9. The CDR3: CASSSRQGASSQPQHF. The CDR3 coding sequence is TGTGCCAGCAGCTCGAGACAGGGGGCCAGTAGTCAGCCCCAGCATTTT.

To note about this clonotype: Given a much more abundant clone one base away, this may be a read error. The missing conserved phenylalanine or tryptophan at the end of this CDR3 makes a read error likely. The genes are TRBV7-2 and TRBJ2-5; D perhaps matches TRBD1 (6 bases). The CDR3 extends over 17 amino acids. The germline V gene has CDR1 SGHTA and CDR2 FQGNSA. V was clipped by 3 bases and J by 0 bases, with 17 bases between them. The CDR3 DNA sequence: TGTGCCAGCAGCTTTGCCTCCACAGGGAATAACCAAGAGACCCAGTACTCC. Translated: CASSFASTGNNQETQYS.

This clonotype was observed a handful of times. The rearrangement uses TRBV4-1 and TRBJ1-5; TRBD1 might be the D (6 bases). This CDR3 is built from 17 residues. Germline V gene sequence: CDR1 MGHRA, CDR2 YSYEKL. V shed 0 bases and J shed 2 bases, with 14 bases lying between them. The CDR3, as DNA: TGCGCCAGCAGCCAAGATCAAGGGGGTATAGGCAATCAGCCCCAGCATTTT. Protein: CASSQDQGGIGNQPQHF.

This clonotype came up a few times. Since a much larger clone is just one base distant, this may be a read error. The chain carries TRBV4-1 and TRBJ1-6, with D unresolved. Germline V gene lookup returns CDR1 MGHRA and CDR2 YSYEKL. The CDR3 contains 13 residues. CDR3 loop: CASSQEDGTPLYF. CDR3 coding DNA: TGCGCCAGCAGCCAAGAGGACGGCACCCCCCTCTACTTT.

The genes are TRBV9 and TRBJ1-5; no definite D call. CDR3 length: 18 amino acids. CDR1 is SGDLS and CDR2 is YYNGEE in the germline V gene. Trimming shortened V by 0 bases and J by 0 bases, and 16 bases separated the two germline ends. CDR3 coding DNA: TGTGCCAGCAGCGTAGGGAAAGGGTGGGGAAATAGCAATCAGCCCCAGCATTTT. This encodes CASSVGKGWGNSNQPQHF. Looking up the rest from reference TRBV9 and TRBJ1-5 gives the full variable domain: DSGVTQTPKHLITATGQRVTLRCSPRSGDLSVYWYQQSLDQGLQFLIQYYNGEERAKGNILERFSAQQFPDLHSELNLSSLELGDSALYFCASSVGKGWGNSNQPQHFGDGTRLSIL.